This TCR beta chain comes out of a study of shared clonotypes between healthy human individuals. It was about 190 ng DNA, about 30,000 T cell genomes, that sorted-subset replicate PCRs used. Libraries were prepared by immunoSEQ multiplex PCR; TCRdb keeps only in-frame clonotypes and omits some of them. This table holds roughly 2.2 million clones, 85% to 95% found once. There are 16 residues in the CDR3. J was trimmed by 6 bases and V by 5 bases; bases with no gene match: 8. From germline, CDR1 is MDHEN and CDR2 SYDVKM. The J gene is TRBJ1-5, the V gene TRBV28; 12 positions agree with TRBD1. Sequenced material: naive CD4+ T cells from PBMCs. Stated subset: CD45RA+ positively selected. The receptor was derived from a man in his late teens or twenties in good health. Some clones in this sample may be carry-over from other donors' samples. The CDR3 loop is CASSISGTGGTQPQHF. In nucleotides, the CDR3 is TGTGCCAGCAGTATATCCGGGACAGGGGGCACTCAGCCCCAGCATTTT.